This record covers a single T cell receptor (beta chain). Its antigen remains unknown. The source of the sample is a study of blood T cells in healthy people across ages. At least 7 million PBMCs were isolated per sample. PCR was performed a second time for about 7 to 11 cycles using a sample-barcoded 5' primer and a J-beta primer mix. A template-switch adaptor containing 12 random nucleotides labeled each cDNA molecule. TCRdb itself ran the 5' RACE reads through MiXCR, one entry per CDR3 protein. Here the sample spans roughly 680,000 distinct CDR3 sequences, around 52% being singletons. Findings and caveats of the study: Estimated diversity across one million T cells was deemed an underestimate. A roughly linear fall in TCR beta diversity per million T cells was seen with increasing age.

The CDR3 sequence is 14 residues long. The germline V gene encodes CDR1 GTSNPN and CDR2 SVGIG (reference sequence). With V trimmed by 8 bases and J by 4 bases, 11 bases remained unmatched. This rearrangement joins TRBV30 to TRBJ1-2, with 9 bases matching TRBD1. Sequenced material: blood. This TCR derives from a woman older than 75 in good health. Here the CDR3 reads CAGYPGQGGYGYTF. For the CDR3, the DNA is TGTGCCGGGTATCCGGGACAGGGAGGCTATGGCTACACCTTC. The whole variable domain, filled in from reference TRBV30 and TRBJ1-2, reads SQTIHQWPATLVQPVGSPLSLECTVEGTSNPNLYWYRQAAGRGLQLLFYSVGIGQISSEVPQNLSASRPQDRQFILSSKKLLLSDSGFYLCAGYPGQGGYGYTFGSGTRLTVV.